This passage covers 21 T cell receptor beta chains from one sample sequenced in a study of spatial heterogeneity in lung cancer. TCRdb called the 5' RACE reads again in MiXCR, with one record for every CDR3 protein. The sample has about 43,000 distinct CDR3 sequences, 20% to 25% seen once. The sample's time point: blood at routine non-recurrence follow-up after resection. The sample was PBMCs, taken at follow-up. These receptors were collected from a female donor with early-stage non-small cell lung cancer.

The sample holds a few counts of this clonotype. V usage is TRBV3-1 and J usage is TRBJ1-2; no reliable D call. Germline V gene lookup returns CDR1 LGHDT and CDR2 YNNKEL (reference sequence). This CDR3 comprises 15 residues. Trimming pared 4 bases from V and 6 bases from J, leaving 18 bases between. In DNA, the CDR3 is TGTGCCAGCAGCCCCGAGATCACTAGGAATGATGGCTACACCTTC. This translates into CASSPEITRNDGYTF.

The chain couples TRBV3-1 to TRBJ2-1, with 10 bases identical to TRBD1. The V gene end was trimmed by 4 bases and the J gene end by 3 bases; junction bases not matched to a gene: 3. The CDR3 extends over 15 amino acids. Germline assignment: CDR1 LGHDT and CDR2 YNNKEL (reference sequence). CDR3 DNA sequence: TGTGCCAGCAGCCTCGACAGGGGGCACTACAATGAGCAGTTCTTC. Protein product: CASSLDRGHYNEQFF.

The chain has TRBV23-1 and TRBJ1-5; a possible D gene is TRBD1 (6 bases). TRBV23-1 is labeled an ORF, and its function is uncertain. The CDR3 loop spans 15 amino acids. The germline V and J ends were trimmed by 4 bases and 3 bases, with 13 bases remaining between them. CDR3 bases: TGCGCCAGCAGTCGCTCGGACAGCATCAATCAGCCCCAGCATTTT. It specifies CASSRSDSINQPQHF.

The chain links TRBV20-1 to TRBJ1-6; no firm D call. The germline gives CDR1 DFQATT, CDR2 SNEGSKA (reference sequence). The CDR3 sequence is 13 residues long. The V end lost 5 bases, the J end lost 7 bases, and 12 bases lay between the germline ends. The DNA for the CDR3 is TGCAGTGCTGGGGTGGCAGCCAATTCACCCCTCCACTTT. Encoded protein: CSAGVAANSPLHF.

The chain uses TRBV28 and TRBJ2-7; no reliable D call. The CDR3 is made up of 13 amino acids. Trimming left V 2 bases short and J 3 bases short, with 8 bases between. Germline V lookup: CDR1 MDHEN, CDR2 SYDVKM. Here the CDR3 DNA reads TGTGCCAGCAGTTTAGGCGTCGTCTACGAGCAGTACTTC. Translation gives CASSLGVVYEQYF.

This clonotype showed up just a few times. This chain uses TRBV10-3 with TRBJ2-3; tentatively, D is TRBD2 (5 bases). Germline CDR1 and CDR2: ENHRY and SYGVKD. The CDR3 extends over 15 amino acids. Trimming left V 8 bases short and J 0 bases short, with 15 bases between. CDR3 sequence: CAIAMSPGSTDTQYF. CDR3 nucleotides: TGTGCCATCGCGATGAGCCCGGGGAGCACAGATACGCAGTATTTT.

This sequence joins TRBV4-1 and TRBJ1-2; the D is unclear. CDR3 size: 16 residues. From germline, CDR1 is MGHRA and CDR2 YSYEKL. The V end was cut by 1 base, the J end by 4 bases, with 16 bases between. CDR3 DNA: TGCGCCAGCAGCCAAGGAGGTCCCCTCTTAGGCTATGGCTACACCTTC. Protein product: CASSQGGPLLGYGYTF.

This clonotype was recorded at least ten times. The chain carries TRBV7-2 and TRBJ2-1, with 7 bases fitting TRBD2. Germline-derived CDR1 and CDR2 are SGHTA and FQGNSA. The V and J ends lost 4 bases and 5 bases, in that order; junction bases with no gene match: 2. This CDR3 region has 13 residues. DNA for the CDR3: TGTGCCAGCAGCTGGGGGGGAAACAATGAGCAGTTCTTC. This codes for CASSWGGNNEQFF. Full variable domain (outside the CDR3, taken from reference TRBV7-2 and TRBJ2-1): GAGVSQSPSNKVTEKGKDVELRCDPISGHTALYWYRQSLGQGLEFLIYFQGNSAPDKSGLPSDRFSAERTGGSVSTLTIQRTQQEDSAVYLCASSWGGNNEQFFGPGTRLTVL.

This clonotype occurred many times. V gene TRBV10-1 combines with J gene TRBJ1-2; D remains ambiguous. V was shortened by 6 bases and J by 4 bases, with 9 bases between the two germline ends. In germline, CDR1 is WNHNN, CDR2 SYGVQD (reference sequence). The CDR3 is 12 amino acids. The CDR3 here is CASSSTSYGYTF. The DNA of the CDR3 is TGCGCCAGCAGCTCGACATCCTATGGCTACACCTTC.

This clonotype was seen many times. The CDR3: CASSLARQGYYNEQFF. The DNA for the CDR3 is TGTGCCAGCAGCTTGGCCAGGCAGGGCTACTACAATGAGCAGTTCTTC. J is TRBJ2-1 and V is TRBV5-6, with a possible D match to TRBD1 (5 bases). V gave up 0 bases and J gave up 3 bases, with 13 bases separating them. CDR1 and CDR2 from the germline V gene are SGHDT and YYEEEE. The CDR3 has 16 amino acids.

For this clonotype: Lacking the conserved final phenylalanine or tryptophan, this CDR3 likely reflects a read error. This sequence joins TRBV7-6 and TRBJ2-3; a weak D match, TRBD2 (6 bases). V lost 1 base to trimming and J lost 2 bases, with 7 bases between them. Germline V CDR1 and CDR2: SGHVS, FNYEAQ. The CDR3 sequence is 14 residues long. The DNA for the CDR3 is TGTGCCAGCAGCTTAGGACTAGACACAGATACGCAGTATCTT. Translation: CASSLGLDTDTQYL.

This clonotype was seen many times. The rearrangement uses TRBV5-1 and TRBJ2-1; 13 bases are a match to TRBD2. Germline CDR1 reads SGHRS; CDR2 reads YFSETQ. CDR3 length equals 15 residues. V shed 4 bases and J 10 bases; nucleotides not matched to a gene: 8. The CDR3 loop reads CASSPIAGLAGEQFF. For the CDR3, the DNA is TGCGCCAGCAGCCCCATAGCGGGACTAGCGGGGGAGCAGTTCTTC. Based on the CDR3 plus reference TRBV5-1 and TRBJ2-1, the full variable domain is KAGVTQTPRYLIKTRGQQVTLSCSPISGHRSVSWYQQTPGQGLQFLFEYFSETQRNKGNFPGRFSGRQFSNSRSEMNVSTLELGDSALYLCASSPIAGLAGEQFFGPGTRLTVL.

This clonotype was detected many times. The chain uses TRBV19 and TRBJ2-2; D not resolved. In germline, CDR1 is LNHDA, CDR2 SQIVND (reference sequence). This CDR3 region has 14 residues. V was shortened by 6 bases and J by 6 bases, with 14 bases between the two germline ends. CDR3 nucleotide sequence: TGTGCCAGTAGGGCCCTTTTGGTCCCCGGGGAGCTGTTTTTT. Translated: CASRALLVPGELFF.

There are many counts of this clonotype. This chain joins TRBV12-3 or TRBV12-4 and TRBJ1-5, with D perhaps matching TRBD1 (5 bases). V lost 6 bases to trimming and J lost 0 bases, with 15 bases between them. The CDR3 length is 16 residues. CDR3 nucleotides: TGTGCCAGCAGACTCTTGGGGGGATTTAGCAATCAGCCCCAGCATTTT. Translated: CASRLLGGFSNQPQHF.

The chain links TRBV3-1 to TRBJ1-1; D possibly corresponds to TRBD1 (6 bases). V lost 2 bases to trimming and J lost 7 bases, with 11 bases between them. CDR3 length: 13 residues. CDR1 and CDR2 (germline): LGHDT, YNNKEL (reference sequence). In nucleotides, the CDR3 is TGTGCCAGCAGCCAAAGAAGGGGACATGAAGCTTTCTTT. Encoded protein: CASSQRRGHEAFF. Full variable domain (rest looked up from reference TRBV3-1 and TRBJ1-1): DTAVSQTPKYLVTQMGNDKSIKCEQNLGHDTMYWYKQDSKKFLKIMFSYNNKELIINETVPNRFSPKSPDKAHLNLHINSLELGDSAVYFCASSQRRGHEAFFGQGTRLTVV.

The table lists this clonotype with a few counts. V and J are TRBV2 and TRBJ2-7; D is perhaps TRBD1 (6 bases). This CDR3 has 11 residues. CDR1 and CDR2 from the germline V gene are SNHLY and FYNNEI. V lost 6 bases to trimming and J lost 9 bases, with 12 bases between them. CDR3 bases: TGTGCCAGCAGACAAGCGGACAGGCAGTACGTC. It is translated as CASRQADRQYV.

V gene TRBV11-2 combines with J gene TRBJ2-3; a possible D gene is TRBD2 (6 bases). Trimming stripped 1 base from V and 4 bases from J, with 12 bases between. The CDR3 contains 15 residues. From germline, CDR1 is SGHAT and CDR2 FQNNGV. The CDR3 DNA is TGTGCCAGCAGCTTAGGTGCCGGGAGCTCAGATACGCAGTATTTT. It codes for CASSLGAGSSDTQYF.

Many counts were recorded for this clonotype. The chain recombines TRBV3-1 with TRBJ2-3; 10 nucleotides agree with TRBD2. After removal of 0 bases from V and 8 bases from J, the junction contained 5 bases not matched to a gene. The CDR3 sequence is 15 residues long. Germline CDR1 reads LGHDT; CDR2 reads YNNKEL (reference sequence). CDR3 in DNA: TGTGCCAGCAGCCAAGAGGCTAGCGGGGGAGGTACGCAGTATTTT. Its translation: CASSQEASGGGTQYF.

This sequence joins TRBV29-1 and TRBJ1-1; D gene ambiguous. Per germline, CDR1 SQVTM and CDR2 ANQGSEA. This CDR3 spans 10 amino acids. V was trimmed by 6 bases and J by 9 bases, leaving 11 bases between them. CDR3 in DNA: TGCAGCGTCCGCGAAGGTAAAGCTTTCTTT. Residues: CSVREGKAFF.

The genes are TRBV5-1 and TRBJ2-2; D not certain. The CDR3 contains 13 residues. Trimming removed 5 bases at V and 7 bases at J, with 12 bases between. The germline V gene encodes CDR1 SGHRS and CDR2 YFSETQ. CDR3 region: CASSFPPRGELFF. For the CDR3, the DNA is TGCGCCAGCAGTTTTCCGCCTCGCGGGGAGCTGTTTTTT.

This clonotype occurred many times. This chain connects TRBV4-2 to TRBJ2-3; TRBD1 agrees at 9 bases. Germline CDR1 reads LGHNA; CDR2 reads YNFKEQ. The CDR3 sequence is 15 residues long. V lost 4 bases and J lost 4; bases outside the gene matches: 6. The CDR3 reads CASSPGTGRADTQYF. The CDR3 nucleotides are TGTGCCAGCAGCCCGGGGACAGGGAGGGCAGATACGCAGTATTTT.